These 25 T cell receptor beta chains came from one sample sequenced in a study of OX40 agonist ivuxolimab in advanced cancers. The protocol was immunoSEQ multiplex PCR, while the TCRdb copy is restricted to in-frame clones and leaves out a portion. The sample lists 45,000 to 65,000 clones, approximately 87% occurring once. Sequencing was performed on CD4+ or CD8+ T cells sorted from blood, taken in a trial of the OX40 agonist ivuxolimab. The receptors were gathered from an adult with an advanced solid tumor such as melanoma, head and neck, liver or kidney cancer.

V is TRBV19 and J is TRBJ2-5; 8 bases agree with TRBD2. The DNA end lines up better with TRBJ2-7; the J call may be wrong. The CDR3 contains 14 residues. Germline CDR1 and CDR2: LNHDA and SQIVND (reference sequence). The CDR3 region has the DNA TGTGCCAGTAGTGATAGCGGGACTAACTACGAGCAGTACTTC. It specifies CASSDSGTNYEQYF.

The genes are TRBV7-9 and TRBJ1-2; unclear D gene. CDR3 size: 12 residues. Deletions cut 5 bases from V and 3 bases from J, with 7 bases between. Germline V gives CDR1 SEHNR, CDR2 FQNEAQ (reference sequence). This chain's CDR3 is CASSLRDYGYTF. The CDR3 nucleotides are TGTGCCAGCAGCCTCAGAGACTATGGCTACACCTTC.

This clone was counted a few times. The chain links TRBV5-1 to TRBJ1-1; TRBD1 agrees at 7 bases. Germline V lookup: CDR1 SGHRS, CDR2 YFSETQ. With 0 bases clipped from V and 11 bases from J, the junction kept 7 bases outside the gene matches. The CDR3 has 13 amino acids. The CDR3 nucleotides read TGCGCCAGCAGCTTGGTAACAGGGGAAAGGGCTTTCTTT. Its protein product is CASSLVTGERAFF.

The chain recombines TRBV18 with TRBJ2-5; unclear D gene. Looked up from germline, CDR1 is KGHSH and CDR2 is LQKENI. V was shortened by 3 bases and J by 5 bases, with 13 bases between the two germline ends. The CDR3 loop spans 14 amino acids. CDR3: CASSPRARQETQYF. The CDR3 nucleotides read TGTGCCAGCTCACCCCGGGCTAGGCAGGAGACCCAGTACTTC.

The rearrangement links TRBV7-2 to TRBJ1-3; weak D call: TRBD1 (6 bases). The CDR3 has 19 residues. Germline CDR1 SGHTA, CDR2 FQGNSA. V dropped 1 base and J dropped 0 bases, with 19 bases sitting between them. As DNA, the CDR3 is TGTGCCAGCAGCTTAGTTTGGGGTGGGACAACCAGCTCTGGAAACACCATATATTTT. Protein sequence: CASSLVWGGTTSSGNTIYF.

The rearrangement joins TRBV18 to TRBJ1-5; the D is unclear. Germline CDR1 and CDR2: KGHSH and LQKENI. The germline V and J ends were trimmed by 4 bases and 1 base, with 8 bases remaining between them. CDR3 size: 14 residues. The CDR3 DNA sequence: TGTGCCAGCTCACGATCGGACAGCAATCAGCCCCAGCATTTT. Translating gives CASSRSDSNQPQHF.

The chain employs TRBV5-1 and TRBJ2-3, with TRBD1 matching over 8 bases. This CDR3 contains 15 residues. With 4 bases clipped from V and 2 bases from J, the junction kept 6 bases outside the gene matches. Germline-derived CDR1 and CDR2 are SGHRS and YFSETQ. CDR3 in DNA: TGCGCCAGCAGCAACGGACAGGGCCTCACAGATACGCAGTATTTT. It yields the protein CASSNGQGLTDTQYF.

Within the sample, this clone is medium-sized. The chain links TRBV6-4 to TRBJ2-1; TRBD2 matches at 8 bases. V shed 4 bases, J shed 1 base, and the junction held 3 bases outside the gene matches. This CDR3 has 15 amino acids. Germline V gives CDR1 MRHNA, CDR2 SNTAGT. CDR3 in amino acids: CASSVVAGSYNEQFF. The CDR3 DNA follows: TGTGCCAGCAGTGTTGTAGCGGGGTCCTACAATGAGCAGTTCTTC.

This chain joins TRBV7-9 and TRBJ2-2; D gene unclear. Germline loops: CDR1 SEHNR, CDR2 FQNEAQ (reference sequence). The CDR3 spans 13 residues. The V gene lost 1 base and the J gene lost 6 bases, with 6 bases spanning the gap. The DNA for the CDR3 is TGTGCCAGCAGCTTAGAAGAACCCGGGGAGCTGTTTTTT. Protein sequence: CASSLEEPGELFF. The whole variable domain, filled in from reference TRBV7-9 and TRBJ2-2, reads DTGVSQNPRHKITKRGQNVTFRCDPISEHNRLYWYRQTLGQGPEFLTYFQNEAQLEKSRLLSDRFSAERPKGSFSTLEIQRTEQGDSAMYLCASSLEEPGELFFGEGSRLTVL.

CDR3: CAWKARDTEAFF. The CDR3 region has the DNA TGTGCCTGGAAAGCCCGGGACACTGAAGCTTTCTTT. The V and J genes are TRBV30 and TRBJ1-1; D not certain. This CDR3 has 12 residues. Germline assignment: CDR1 GTSNPN and CDR2 SVGIG (reference sequence). V lost 4 bases to trimming and J lost 3 bases, with 9 bases between them.

The chain recombines TRBV11-2 with TRBJ2-1; 7 bases agree with TRBD1. The junction had 14 bases not matched to a gene; V was cut back by 5 bases and J by 4 bases. CDR1 and CDR2 from the germline V gene are SGHAT and FQNNGV. The CDR3 contains 17 residues. CDR3 nucleotides: TGTGCCAGCAGCCCGACGGCTCGGACAGGAGCTTACAATGAGCAGTTCTTC. This gives the protein CASSPTARTGAYNEQFF.

This clone appeared a few times. The rearrangement joins TRBV30 to TRBJ2-3; TRBD2 aligns across 7 bases. Losses at the gene ends were 4 bases for V and 0 bases for J; bases not matched to a gene: 7. Germline CDR1 GTSNPN, CDR2 SVGIG (reference sequence). The CDR3 extends over 15 amino acids. The CDR3 is CAWNTGGSSTDTQYF. The CDR3 DNA is TGTGCCTGGAATACCGGGGGGTCTAGCACAGATACGCAGTATTTT.

V gene TRBV18 combines with J gene TRBJ2-7, with a weak D call TRBD2 (6 bases). Germline V gene data show CDR1 as KGHSH and CDR2 as LQKENI. Trimming took 3 bases from V and 1 from J, leaving 16 bases between them. There are 16 residues in the CDR3. Here the CDR3 DNA reads TGTGCCAGCTCACCCCGTTCCGGGGGTGCATCCTACGAGCAGTACTTC. Translation: CASSPRSGGASYEQYF.

The chain carries TRBV6-6 and TRBJ1-3; perhaps TRBD1 as D (6 bases). The germline V and J ends were trimmed by 0 bases and 8 bases, with 17 bases remaining between them. Germline CDR1 is MNHNY and CDR2 is SVGAGI (reference sequence). This CDR3 comprises 16 residues. CDR3 loop: CASSYSSAVQGYTIYF. In DNA, the CDR3 is TGTGCCAGCAGTTACTCCTCTGCTGTACAGGGCTACACCATATATTTT.

The chain uses TRBV6-1 and TRBJ1-2, with TRBD1 matching 10 bases. V lost 4 bases, J lost 5 bases, and 4 bases stayed unmatched. This CDR3 has 14 amino acids. Germline V CDR1 and CDR2: MNHNS, SASEGT. The CDR3 sequence: CASSAGTGDYGYTF. CDR3 nucleotides: TGTGCCAGCAGTGCCGGGACAGGGGATTATGGCTACACCTTC.

In its sample, this clone was seen a few times. The chain links TRBV30 to TRBJ2-3; a weak D match, TRBD1 (5 bases). Germline values: CDR1 GTSNPN, CDR2 SVGIG (reference sequence). V shed 0 bases and J shed 2 bases, with 12 bases lying between them. The CDR3 has 15 residues. The CDR3, as DNA: TGTGCCTGGAGTGTAAGGGCAGGGATCACAGATACGCAGTATTTT. Translation: CAWSVRAGITDTQYF.

This clone was observed a few times. The chain has TRBV6-4 and TRBJ1-3; D is perhaps TRBD1 (6 bases). The CDR3 runs to 15 residues. The germline gives CDR1 MRHNA, CDR2 SNTAGT. The V end was cut by 8 bases, the J end by 2 bases, with 16 bases between. The CDR3 sequence: CASWSLGAPGNTIYF. CDR3 coding DNA: TGTGCCAGCTGGTCCTTGGGGGCTCCTGGAAACACCATATATTTT.

The table lists this clone with a count of one. The chain is built from TRBV6-1 and TRBJ1-5, with D unclear. This CDR3 comprises 12 residues. CDR1 MNHNS and CDR2 SASEGT come from the germline V gene. Trimming removed 6 bases at V and 4 bases at J, with 7 bases between. The CDR3 coding sequence is TGTGCCAGCAGAACCCCTAATCAGCCCCAGCATTTT. Encoded protein: CASRTPNQPQHF.

The rearrangement uses TRBV6-6 and TRBJ2-7, with TRBD1 matching 12 bases. The trim removed 4 bases at V and 5 bases at J, leaving 9 bases unmatched. The germline V gene encodes CDR1 MNHNY and CDR2 SVGAGI (reference sequence). This CDR3 contains 16 residues. DNA of the CDR3: TGTGCCAGCAGTTCGCCACGGGACAGGGGGCCCCACGAGCAGTACTTC. Protein sequence: CASSSPRDRGPHEQYF.

The rearrangement links TRBV19 to TRBJ2-3; TRBD1 aligns across 9 bases. Trimming cost V 3 bases and J 4 bases; bases outside gene matches: 11. CDR3 length: 17 residues. Germline CDR1 LNHDA, CDR2 SQIVND (reference sequence). The CDR3 sequence is CASSIQGIQGASDTQYF. CDR3 nucleotides: TGTGCCAGTAGTATTCAGGGCATACAGGGGGCTTCAGATACGCAGTATTTT.

J is TRBJ2-5 and V is TRBV23-1; D call uncertain. TRBV23-1 is marked as an open reading frame, function uncertain. Trimming removed 6 bases from V and 2 bases from J, with 19 bases in between. The CDR3 loop spans 16 amino acids. Here the CDR3 reads CASSPIDSKQQETQYF. CDR3 nucleotides: TGCGCCAGCAGCCCTATAGACTCAAAGCAGCAAGAGACCCAGTACTTC.

The chain links TRBV6-5 to TRBJ2-7; 7 nucleotides line up with TRBD1. The CDR3 sequence is 14 residues long. V was clipped by 0 bases and J by 5 bases; unmatched bases: 4. CDR1 is MNHEY, CDR2 SVGAGI, per germline. CDR3 sequence reads: CASSYSVTGNEQYF. The CDR3 coding sequence is TGTGCCAGCAGTTACTCTGTGACAGGGAACGAGCAGTACTTC.

V is TRBV4-1 and J is TRBJ2-1; weak D call: TRBD2 (7 bases). Trimming pared 10 bases from V and 9 bases from J, leaving 22 bases between. The germline gives CDR1 MGHRA, CDR2 YSYEKL. The CDR3 runs to 14 residues. Here the CDR3 DNA reads TGCGCCACCTTGACTAGCTTAGGGGGTCGTGAGCAGTTCTTC. It translates to CATLTSLGGREQFF.

The J gene is TRBJ2-5, the V gene TRBV7-9; 8 nucleotides match TRBD2. The V gene end was trimmed by 1 base and the J gene end by 2 bases; junction bases not matched to a gene: 12. Germline assignment: CDR1 SEHNR and CDR2 FQNEAQ (reference sequence). The CDR3 loop spans 18 amino acids. The CDR3 bases are TGTGCCAGCAGCTTAGTTTCTACGGGGCGGGGGGCACAAGAGACCCAGTACTTC. It encodes CASSLVSTGRGAQETQYF. Together with reference TRBV7-9 and TRBJ2-5, the CDR3 gives the full variable domain: DTGVSQNPRHKITKRGQNVTFRCDPISEHNRLYWYRQTLGQGPEFLTYFQNEAQLEKSRLLSDRFSAERPKGSFSTLEIQRTEQGDSAMYLCASSLVSTGRGAQETQYFGPGTRLLVL.

The genes are TRBV10-3 and TRBJ1-1; D uncertain. Trimming took 0 bases from V and 6 from J, leaving 11 bases between them. This CDR3 comprises 14 residues. The germline gives CDR1 ENHRY, CDR2 SYGVKD. CDR3 residues: CAISESQWVSEAFF. Written as DNA, the CDR3 is TGTGCCATCAGTGAGTCTCAGTGGGTGTCTGAAGCTTTCTTT.